This T cell receptor beta chain is drawn from a study of low-dose radiotherapy and immunotherapy resistance in tumors. Time point denoted: before trial treatment. Germline CDR1 reads MNHEY; CDR2 reads SVGEGT. Deletions cut 6 bases from V and 2 bases from J, with 13 bases between. The CDR3 length is 15 residues. This clonotype was observed many times. TRAV- and TRBV-specific primers primed first-strand cDNA, covering alpha and beta chains. With a V-primer adapter and a constant-region primer, TCRs were amplified for approximately 19 PCR cycles. TCRdb re-called the reads with MiXCR, one entry per CDR3 protein. The sample lists around 99,000 distinct CDR3 sequences; more than 7.5% were seen once.

The TCR comes from a male donor with prostate cancer. The V gene is TRBV6-2 or TRBV6-3, the J gene TRBJ2-2, with no clear D. Sequences were derived from PBMCs, sampled before treatment. The CDR3 nucleotides read TGTGCCAGCAGCCCGTGGGCTCTAAACACCGGGGAGCTGTTTTTT. Translated: CASSPWALNTGELFF.